This T cell receptor beta chain was captured in a study of T cell changes during pregnancy in multiple sclerosis. The germline V gene has CDR1 ENHRY and CDR2 SYGVKD. Trimming removed 7 bases from V and 6 bases from J, with 17 bases in between. The CDR3 runs to 14 residues. This clone was seen a single time. TCRdb's table, derived via immunoSEQ multiplex PCR, lists solely in-frame clones and lacks some. The table shows around 97,000 clones, with roughly nine tenths occurring only once. The sequencing used peripheral blood, collected in the second trimester of pregnancy. This clonotype was obtained from a female donor in good health, enrolled as a control in a pregnancy study. The gene calls are TRBV10-3 and TRBJ2-3; TRBD2 might be the D (6 bases). The CDR3 spells CAIMEGPAADTQYF. The CDR3 DNA is TGTGCCATCATGGAGGGCCCAGCAGCCGATACGCAGTATTTT.